This T cell receptor beta chain originates from a study of cytomegalovirus exposure and HLA in healthy donors. Whole-study findings and limits: Across donors, most TCRs were seen rarely, yet some public ones were widespread. It was in a later analysis that TCR association rates were seen to vary by HLA locus, highest for DRB1 and lowest for HLA-C.

Germline V gives CDR1 SGHDT, CDR2 YYEEEE. Germline trimming cut 0 bases from V and 4 bases from J; bases unmatched to any gene: 11. The CDR3 is 18 amino acids. Turning to this clone: Its antigen remains unknown. Other DNA sequences in the same sample also yield this CDR3.

The study ran its PCR with 60 Vbeta and 13 Jbeta primers. Assay: immunoSEQ multiplex PCR; the TCRdb copy retains only in-frame clones and omits some. The table lists about 200,000 clones, about 75% of them singletons. The chain uses TRBV5-6 and TRBJ2-2, with TRBD2 matching 8 bases. The TCR comes from a man in his late teens or twenties in good health and CMV-seronegative. The sequenced sample was PBMCs. CDR3 coding DNA: TGTGCCAGCAGCTTGGCCGGAATAGCCGCGGGGGGCACCGGGGAGCTGTTTTTT. Amino acid sequence: CASSLAGIAAGGTGELFF.